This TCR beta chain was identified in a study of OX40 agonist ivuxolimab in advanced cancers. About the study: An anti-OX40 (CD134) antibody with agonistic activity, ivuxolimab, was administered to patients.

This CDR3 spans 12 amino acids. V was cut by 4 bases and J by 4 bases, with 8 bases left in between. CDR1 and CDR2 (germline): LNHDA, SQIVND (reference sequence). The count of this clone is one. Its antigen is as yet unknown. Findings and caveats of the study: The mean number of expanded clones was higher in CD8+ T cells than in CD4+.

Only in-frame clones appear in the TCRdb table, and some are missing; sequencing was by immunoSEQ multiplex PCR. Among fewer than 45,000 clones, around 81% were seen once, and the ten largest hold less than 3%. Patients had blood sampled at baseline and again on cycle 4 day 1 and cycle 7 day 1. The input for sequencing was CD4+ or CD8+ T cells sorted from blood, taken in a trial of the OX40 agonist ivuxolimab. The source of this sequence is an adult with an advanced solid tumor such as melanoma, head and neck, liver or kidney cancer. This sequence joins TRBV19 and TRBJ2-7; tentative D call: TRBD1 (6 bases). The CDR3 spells CASSTGQYEQYF. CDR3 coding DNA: TGTGCCAGTAGTACAGGACAGTACGAGCAGTACTTC.